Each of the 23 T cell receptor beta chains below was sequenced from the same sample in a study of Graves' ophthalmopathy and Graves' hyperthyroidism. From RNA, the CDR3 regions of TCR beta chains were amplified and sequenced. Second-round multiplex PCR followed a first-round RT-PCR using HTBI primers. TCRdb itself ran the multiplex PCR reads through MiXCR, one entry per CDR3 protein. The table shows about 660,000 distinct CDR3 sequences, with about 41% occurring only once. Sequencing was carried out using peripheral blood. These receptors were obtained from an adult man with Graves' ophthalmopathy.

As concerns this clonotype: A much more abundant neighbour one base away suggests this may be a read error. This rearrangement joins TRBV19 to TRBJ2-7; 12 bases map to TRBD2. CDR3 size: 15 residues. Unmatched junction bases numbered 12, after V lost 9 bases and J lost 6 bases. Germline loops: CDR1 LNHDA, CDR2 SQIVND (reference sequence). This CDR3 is CARPSSGRARCEQYF. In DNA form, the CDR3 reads TGTGCCAGACCCTCTAGCGGGAGGGCGCGCTGCGAGCAGTACTTC.

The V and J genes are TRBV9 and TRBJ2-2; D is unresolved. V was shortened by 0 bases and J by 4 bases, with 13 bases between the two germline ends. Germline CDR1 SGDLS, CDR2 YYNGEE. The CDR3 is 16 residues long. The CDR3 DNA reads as TGTGCCAGCAGCGTAGCGGGTGGGCCCGGCACCGGGGAGCTGTTTTTT. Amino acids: CASSVAGGPGTGELFF.

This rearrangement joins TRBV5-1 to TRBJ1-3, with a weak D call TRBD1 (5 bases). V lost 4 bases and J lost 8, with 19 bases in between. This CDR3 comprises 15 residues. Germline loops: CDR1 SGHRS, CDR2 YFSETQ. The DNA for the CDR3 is TGCGCCAGCAGCCAATGGGGGTCCCCAGCAGACACCATATATTTT. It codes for CASSQWGSPADTIYF.

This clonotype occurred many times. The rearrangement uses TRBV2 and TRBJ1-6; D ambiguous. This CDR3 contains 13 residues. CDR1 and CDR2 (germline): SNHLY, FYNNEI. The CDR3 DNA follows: TGTGCGCAGAGGGCCGGTTATAATTCACCCCTCCACTTT. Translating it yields CAQRAGYNSPLHF. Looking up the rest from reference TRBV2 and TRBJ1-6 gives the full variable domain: EPEVTQTPSHQVTQMGQEVILRCVPISNHLYFYWYRQILGQKVEFLVSFYNNEISEKSEIFDDQFSVERPDGSNFTLKIRSTKLEDSAMYFCAQRAGYNSPLHFGNGTRLTVT.

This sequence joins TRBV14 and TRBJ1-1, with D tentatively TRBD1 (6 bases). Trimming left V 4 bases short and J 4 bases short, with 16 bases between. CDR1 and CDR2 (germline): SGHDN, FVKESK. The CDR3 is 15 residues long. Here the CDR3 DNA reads TGTGCCAGCAGCCGAGAGACAGGTTGGAGCACTGAAGCTTTCTTT. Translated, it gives CASSRETGWSTEAFF.

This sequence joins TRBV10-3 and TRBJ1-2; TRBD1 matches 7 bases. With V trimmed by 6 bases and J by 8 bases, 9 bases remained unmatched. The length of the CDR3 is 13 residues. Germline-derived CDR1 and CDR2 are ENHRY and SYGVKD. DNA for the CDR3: TGTGCCATCAGCGACAGGGACACCGGGGGCTACACCTTC. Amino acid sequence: CAISDRDTGGYTF.

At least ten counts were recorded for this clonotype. The DNA for the CDR3 is TGTGCCAGTAGACTCAGGGGGCTCATGAACACTGAAGCTTTCTTT. Amino acids: CASRLRGLMNTEAFF. The V call is TRBV19, the J call TRBJ1-1, with 8 bases lining up with TRBD1. The V gene end was trimmed by 6 bases and the J gene end by 0 bases; junction bases not matched to a gene: 6. CDR1 LNHDA and CDR2 SQIVND come from the germline V gene (reference sequence). CDR3 length: 15 residues. Drawing the rest from reference TRBV19 and TRBJ1-1, the complete variable domain is DGGITQSPKYLFRKEGQNVTLSCEQNLNHDAMYWYRQDPGQGLRLIYYSQIVNDFQKGDIAEGYSVSREKKESFPLTVTSAQKNPTAFYLCASRLRGLMNTEAFFGQGTRLTVV.

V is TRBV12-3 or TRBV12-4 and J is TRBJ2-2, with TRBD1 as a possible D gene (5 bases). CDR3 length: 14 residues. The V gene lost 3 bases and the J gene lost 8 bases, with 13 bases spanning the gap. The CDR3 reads CASSFMAGRGELFF. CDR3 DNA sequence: TGTGCCAGCAGTTTTATGGCAGGGCGTGGGGAGCTGTTTTTT.

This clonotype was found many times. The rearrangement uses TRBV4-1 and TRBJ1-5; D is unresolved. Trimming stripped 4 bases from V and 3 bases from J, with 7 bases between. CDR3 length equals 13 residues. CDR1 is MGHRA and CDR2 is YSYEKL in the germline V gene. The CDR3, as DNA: TGCGCCAGCAGCCCCCTTAACAATCAGCCCCAGCATTTT. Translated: CASSPLNNQPQHF.

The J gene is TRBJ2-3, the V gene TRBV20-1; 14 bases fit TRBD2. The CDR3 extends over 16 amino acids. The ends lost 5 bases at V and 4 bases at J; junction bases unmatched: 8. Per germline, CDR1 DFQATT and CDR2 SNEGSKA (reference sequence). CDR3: CSAGLAGGPRADTQYF. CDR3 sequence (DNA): TGCAGTGCTGGACTAGCGGGGGGTCCCAGAGCAGATACGCAGTATTTT.

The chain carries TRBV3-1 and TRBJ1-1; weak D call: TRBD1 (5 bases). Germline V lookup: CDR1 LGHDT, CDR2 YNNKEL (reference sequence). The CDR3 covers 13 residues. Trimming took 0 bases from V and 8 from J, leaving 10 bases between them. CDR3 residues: CASSQEPQGEAFF. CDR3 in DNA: TGTGCCAGCAGCCAAGAACCCCAGGGAGAAGCTTTCTTT. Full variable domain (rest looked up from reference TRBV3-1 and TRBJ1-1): DTAVSQTPKYLVTQMGNDKSIKCEQNLGHDTMYWYKQDSKKFLKIMFSYNNKELIINETVPNRFSPKSPDKAHLNLHINSLELGDSAVYFCASSQEPQGEAFFGQGTRLTVV.

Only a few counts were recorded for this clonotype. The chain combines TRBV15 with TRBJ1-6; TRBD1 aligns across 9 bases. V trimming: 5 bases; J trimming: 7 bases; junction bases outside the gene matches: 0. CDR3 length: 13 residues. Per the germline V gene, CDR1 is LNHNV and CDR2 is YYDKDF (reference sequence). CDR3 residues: CATSGTGNSPLHF. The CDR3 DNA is TGTGCCACCAGCGGGACAGGGAATTCACCCCTCCACTTT.

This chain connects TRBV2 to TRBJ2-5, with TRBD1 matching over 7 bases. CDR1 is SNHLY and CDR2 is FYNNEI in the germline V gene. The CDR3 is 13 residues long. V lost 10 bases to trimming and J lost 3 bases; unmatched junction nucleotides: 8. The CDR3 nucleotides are TGTGCCAACAGGTCCGACAGGGAAGAGACCCAGTACTTC. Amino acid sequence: CANRSDREETQYF.

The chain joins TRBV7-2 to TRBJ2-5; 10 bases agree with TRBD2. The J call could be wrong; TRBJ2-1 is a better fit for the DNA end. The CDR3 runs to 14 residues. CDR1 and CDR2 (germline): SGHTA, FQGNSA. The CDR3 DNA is TGTGCCAGCAGCTCCATAGCGGGGGGACGGGGGCAGTTCTTC. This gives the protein CASSSIAGGRGQFF.

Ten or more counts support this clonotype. The CDR3: CSVDLRKESSLYGYTF. The CDR3 nucleotides are TGCAGCGTTGATCTACGGAAAGAATCCTCCCTCTATGGCTACACCTTC. V gene TRBV29-1 combines with J gene TRBJ1-2; D ambiguous. Germline values: CDR1 SQVTM, CDR2 ANQGSEA. The germline V and J ends were trimmed by 3 bases and 4 bases, with 21 bases remaining between them. CDR3 length equals 16 residues.

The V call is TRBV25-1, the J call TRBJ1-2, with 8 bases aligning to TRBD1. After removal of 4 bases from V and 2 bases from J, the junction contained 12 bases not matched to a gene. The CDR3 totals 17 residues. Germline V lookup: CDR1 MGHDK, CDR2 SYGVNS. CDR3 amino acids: CASSGPGQDNPNYGYTF. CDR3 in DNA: TGTGCCAGCAGTGGGCCGGGACAGGACAACCCGAACTATGGCTACACCTTC.

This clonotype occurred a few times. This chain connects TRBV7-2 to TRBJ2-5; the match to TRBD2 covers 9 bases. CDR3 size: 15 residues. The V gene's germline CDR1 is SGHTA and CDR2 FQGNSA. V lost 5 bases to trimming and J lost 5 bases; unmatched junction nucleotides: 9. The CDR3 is CASSPHSGGRETQYF. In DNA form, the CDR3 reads TGTGCCAGCAGCCCACACAGCGGGGGGAGGGAGACCCAGTACTTC.

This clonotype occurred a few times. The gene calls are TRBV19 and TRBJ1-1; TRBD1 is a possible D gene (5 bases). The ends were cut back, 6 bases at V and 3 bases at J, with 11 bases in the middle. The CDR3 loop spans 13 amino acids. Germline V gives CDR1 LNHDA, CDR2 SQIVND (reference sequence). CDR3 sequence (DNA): TGTGCCAGTAGGGGGGGATCCTACACTGAAGCTTTCTTT. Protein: CASRGGSYTEAFF.

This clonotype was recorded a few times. The CDR3 DNA reads TGTGCCAGTAGTCTCGACCGGGACCCGAATGAAAAACTGTTTTTT. It encodes CASSLDRDPNEKLFF. V gene TRBV19 combines with J gene TRBJ1-4, with D possibly TRBD1 on 5 matching bases. This CDR3 spans 15 amino acids. Germline CDR1 LNHDA, CDR2 SQIVND (reference sequence). V was trimmed by 5 bases and J by 5 bases, leaving 15 bases between them. Together with reference TRBV19 and TRBJ1-4, the CDR3 gives the full variable domain: DGGITQSPKYLFRKEGQNVTLSCEQNLNHDAMYWYRQDPGQGLRLIYYSQIVNDFQKGDIAEGYSVSREKKESFPLTVTSAQKNPTAFYLCASSLDRDPNEKLFFGSGTQLSVL.

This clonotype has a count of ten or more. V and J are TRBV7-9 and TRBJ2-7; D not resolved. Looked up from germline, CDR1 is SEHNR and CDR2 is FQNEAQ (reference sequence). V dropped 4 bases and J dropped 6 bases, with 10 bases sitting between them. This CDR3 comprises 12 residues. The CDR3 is CASSYPGSEQYF. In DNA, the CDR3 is TGTGCCAGCAGCTACCCGGGCAGCGAGCAGTACTTC. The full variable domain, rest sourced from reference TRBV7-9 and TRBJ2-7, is DTGVSQNPRHKITKRGQNVTFRCDPISEHNRLYWYRQTLGQGPEFLTYFQNEAQLEKSRLLSDRFSAERPKGSFSTLEIQRTEQGDSAMYLCASSYPGSEQYFGPGTRLTVT.

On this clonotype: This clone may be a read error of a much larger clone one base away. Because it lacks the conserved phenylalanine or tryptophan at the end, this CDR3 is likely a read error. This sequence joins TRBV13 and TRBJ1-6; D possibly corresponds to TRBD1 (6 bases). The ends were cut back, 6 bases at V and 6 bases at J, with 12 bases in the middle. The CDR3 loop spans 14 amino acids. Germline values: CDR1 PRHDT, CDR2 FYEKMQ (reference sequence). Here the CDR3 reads CASRSGGFNSPLHL. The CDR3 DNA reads TGTGCCAGCAGATCCGGGGGCTTTAATTCACCCCTCCACCTT.

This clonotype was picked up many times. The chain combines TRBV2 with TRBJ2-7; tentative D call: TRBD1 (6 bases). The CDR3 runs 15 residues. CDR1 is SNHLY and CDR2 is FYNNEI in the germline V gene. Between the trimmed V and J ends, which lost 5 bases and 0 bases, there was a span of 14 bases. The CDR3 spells CASSPPRDTSYEQYF. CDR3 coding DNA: TGTGCCAGCAGTCCCCCCCGGGACACCTCCTACGAGCAGTACTTC.

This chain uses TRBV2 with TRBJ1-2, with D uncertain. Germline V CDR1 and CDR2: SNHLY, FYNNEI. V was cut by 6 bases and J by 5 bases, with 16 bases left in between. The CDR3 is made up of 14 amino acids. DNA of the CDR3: TGTGCCAGCAGGGACCGCCCGGGAACGTATGGCTACACCTTC. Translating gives CASRDRPGTYGYTF.